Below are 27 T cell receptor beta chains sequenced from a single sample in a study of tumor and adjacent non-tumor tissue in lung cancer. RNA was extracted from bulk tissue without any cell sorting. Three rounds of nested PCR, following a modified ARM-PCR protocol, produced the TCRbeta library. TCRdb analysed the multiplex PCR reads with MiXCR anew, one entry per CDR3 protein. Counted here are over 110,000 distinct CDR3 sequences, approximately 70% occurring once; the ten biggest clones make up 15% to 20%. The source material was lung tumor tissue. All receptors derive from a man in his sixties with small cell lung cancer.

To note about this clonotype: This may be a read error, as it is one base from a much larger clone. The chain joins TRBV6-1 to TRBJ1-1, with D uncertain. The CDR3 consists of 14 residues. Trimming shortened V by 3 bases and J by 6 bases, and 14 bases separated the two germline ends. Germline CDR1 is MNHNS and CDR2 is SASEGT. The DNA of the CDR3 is TGTGCCAGCAGTGACCGGGGAAGCTGCGCTGAAGCTTTCTTT. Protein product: CASSDRGSCAEAFF.

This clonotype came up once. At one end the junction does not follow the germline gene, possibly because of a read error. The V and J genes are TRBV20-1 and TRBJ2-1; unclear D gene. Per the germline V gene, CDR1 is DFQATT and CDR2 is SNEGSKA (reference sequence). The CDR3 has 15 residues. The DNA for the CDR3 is TGCAGTGGTAGAGTCTCAACTGGCATAAGGAATGAGCAGTTCTTC. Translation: CSGRVSTGIRNEQFF.

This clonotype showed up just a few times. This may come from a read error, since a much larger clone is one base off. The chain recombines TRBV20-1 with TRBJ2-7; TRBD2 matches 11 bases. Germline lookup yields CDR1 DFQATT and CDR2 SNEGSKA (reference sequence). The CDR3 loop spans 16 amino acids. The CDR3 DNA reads TGCAGTGCAGAACCTCGTAGCGGGAGGGCTTCCTACGTGCAGTACTTC. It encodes CSAEPRSGRASYVQYF.

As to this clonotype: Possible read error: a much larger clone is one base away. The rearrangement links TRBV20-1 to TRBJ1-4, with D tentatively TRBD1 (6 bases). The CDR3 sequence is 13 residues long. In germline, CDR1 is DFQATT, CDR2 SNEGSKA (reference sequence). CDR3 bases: TGCAATGCCGGGGACACCGTTAATGAAAAACTGTTTTTT. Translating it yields CNAGDTVNEKLFF.

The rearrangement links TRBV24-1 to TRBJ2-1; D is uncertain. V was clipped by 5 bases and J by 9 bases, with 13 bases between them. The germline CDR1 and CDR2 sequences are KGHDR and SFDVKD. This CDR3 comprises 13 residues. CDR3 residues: CATSVPHRSEQFF. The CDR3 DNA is TGTGCCACCAGTGTCCCACACCGGAGTGAGCAGTTCTTC.

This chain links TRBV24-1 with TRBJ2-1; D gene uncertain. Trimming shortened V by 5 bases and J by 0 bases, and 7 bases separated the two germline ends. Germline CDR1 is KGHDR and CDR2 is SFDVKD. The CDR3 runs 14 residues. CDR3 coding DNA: TGTGCCACCAGTGCGACCAGCTCCTACAATGAGCAGTTCTTC. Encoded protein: CATSATSSYNEQFF.

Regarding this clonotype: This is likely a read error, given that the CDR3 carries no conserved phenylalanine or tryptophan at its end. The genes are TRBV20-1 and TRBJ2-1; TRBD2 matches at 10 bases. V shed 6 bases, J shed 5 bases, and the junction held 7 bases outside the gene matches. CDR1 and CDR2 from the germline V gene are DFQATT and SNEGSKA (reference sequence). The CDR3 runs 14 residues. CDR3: CSADYGLADNEQFL. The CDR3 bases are TGCAGTGCCGATTACGGACTAGCGGACAATGAGCAGTTCCTC.

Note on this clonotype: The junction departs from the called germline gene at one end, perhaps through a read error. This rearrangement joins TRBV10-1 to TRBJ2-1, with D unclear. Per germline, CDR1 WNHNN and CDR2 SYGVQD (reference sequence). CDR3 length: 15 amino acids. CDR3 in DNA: TGTGCCAGCAGTGAGTCAGCCCGGAGCTACAATGAGCAGTTCTTC. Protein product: CASSESARSYNEQFF.

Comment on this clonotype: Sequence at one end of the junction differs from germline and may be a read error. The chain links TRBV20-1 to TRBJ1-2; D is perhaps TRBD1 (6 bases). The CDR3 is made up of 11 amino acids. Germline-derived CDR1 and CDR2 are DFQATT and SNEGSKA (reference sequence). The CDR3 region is CSTSTGFGYAF. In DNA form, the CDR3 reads TGCAGTACTAGTACAGGGTTCGGCTACGCCTTC.

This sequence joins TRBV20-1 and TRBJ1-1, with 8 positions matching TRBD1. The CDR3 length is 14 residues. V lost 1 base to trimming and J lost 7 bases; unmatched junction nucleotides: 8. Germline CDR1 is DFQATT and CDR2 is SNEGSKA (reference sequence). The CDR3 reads CSARGQGTFIEAFF. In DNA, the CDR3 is TGCAGTGCTAGAGGACAGGGGACCTTCATTGAAGCTTTCTTT.

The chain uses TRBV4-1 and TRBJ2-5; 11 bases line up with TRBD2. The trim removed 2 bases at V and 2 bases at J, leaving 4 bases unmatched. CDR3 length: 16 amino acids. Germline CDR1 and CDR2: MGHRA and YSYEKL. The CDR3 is CASSQSLAGGQETQYF. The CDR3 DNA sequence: TGCGCCAGCAGCCAATCGCTAGCGGGGGGACAAGAGACCCAGTACTTC.

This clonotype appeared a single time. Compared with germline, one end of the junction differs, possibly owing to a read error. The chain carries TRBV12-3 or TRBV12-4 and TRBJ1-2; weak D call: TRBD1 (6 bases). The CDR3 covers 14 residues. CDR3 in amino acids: CASIYSRPGVGYTF. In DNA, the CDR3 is TGTGCCAGCATTTATTCCCGCCCAGGGGTTGGCTACACGTTC.

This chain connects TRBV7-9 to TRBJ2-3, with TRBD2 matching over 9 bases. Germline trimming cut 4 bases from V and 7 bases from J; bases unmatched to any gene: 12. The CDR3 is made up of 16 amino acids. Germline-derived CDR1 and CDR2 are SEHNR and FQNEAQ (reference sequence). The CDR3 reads CASSSRNSGSAHTQYF. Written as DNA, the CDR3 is TGTGCCAGCAGCTCACGGAATAGCGGGAGCGCCCATACGCAGTATTTT.

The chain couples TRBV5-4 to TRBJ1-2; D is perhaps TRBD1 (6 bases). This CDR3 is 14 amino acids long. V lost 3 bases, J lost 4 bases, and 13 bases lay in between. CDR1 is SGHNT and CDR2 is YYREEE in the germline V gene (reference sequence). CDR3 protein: CASSSSGDTYGYTF. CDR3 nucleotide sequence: TGTGCCAGCAGCTCCAGTGGGGACACCTATGGCTACACCTTC. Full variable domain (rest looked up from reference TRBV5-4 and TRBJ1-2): ETGVTQSPTHLIKTRGQQVTLRCSSQSGHNTVSWYQQALGQGPQFIFQYYREEENGRGNFPPRFSGLQFPNYSSELNVNALELDDSALYLCASSSSGDTYGYTFGSGTRLTVV.

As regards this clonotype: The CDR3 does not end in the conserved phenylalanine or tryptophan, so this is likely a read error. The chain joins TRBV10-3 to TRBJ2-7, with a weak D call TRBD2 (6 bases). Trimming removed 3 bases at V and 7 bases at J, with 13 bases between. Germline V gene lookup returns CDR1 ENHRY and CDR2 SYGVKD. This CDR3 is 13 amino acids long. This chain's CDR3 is CAISDSMGGEQYI. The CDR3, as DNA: TGTGCCATCAGTGACAGCATGGGGGGTGAGCAGTACATC.

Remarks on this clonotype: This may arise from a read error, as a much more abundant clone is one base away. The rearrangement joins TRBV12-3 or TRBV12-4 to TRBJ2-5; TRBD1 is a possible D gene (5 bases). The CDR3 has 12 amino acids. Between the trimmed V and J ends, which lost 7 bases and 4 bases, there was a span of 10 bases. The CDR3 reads CASTRAVETQYF. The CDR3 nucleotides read TGTGCCAGCACCAGGGCAGTAGAGACCCAGTACTTC.

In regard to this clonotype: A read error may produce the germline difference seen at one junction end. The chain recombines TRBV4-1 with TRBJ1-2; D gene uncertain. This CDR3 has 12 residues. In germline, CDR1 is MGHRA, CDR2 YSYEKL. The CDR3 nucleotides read TGCGCCAGCAACCAAGGAGGGTATGGCAACACCTTC. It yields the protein CASNQGGYGNTF.

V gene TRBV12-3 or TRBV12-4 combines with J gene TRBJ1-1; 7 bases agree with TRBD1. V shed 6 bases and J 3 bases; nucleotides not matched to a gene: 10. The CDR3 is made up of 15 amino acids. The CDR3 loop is CASSPKAGGHTEAFF. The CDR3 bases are TGTGCCAGCAGCCCAAAGGCAGGGGGACACACTGAAGCTTTCTTT.

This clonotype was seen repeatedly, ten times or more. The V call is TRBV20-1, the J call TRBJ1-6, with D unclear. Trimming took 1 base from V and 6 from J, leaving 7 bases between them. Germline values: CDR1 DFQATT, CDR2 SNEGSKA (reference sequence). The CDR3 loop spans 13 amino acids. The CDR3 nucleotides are TGCAGTGCTAGAGTAGGGCCTAATTCACCCCTCCACTTT. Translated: CSARVGPNSPLHF.

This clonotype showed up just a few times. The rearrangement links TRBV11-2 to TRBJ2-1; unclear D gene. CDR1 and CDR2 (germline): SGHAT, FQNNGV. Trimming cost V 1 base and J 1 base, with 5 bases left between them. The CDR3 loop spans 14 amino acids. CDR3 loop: CASSLGVSYNEQFF. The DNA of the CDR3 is TGTGCCAGCAGCTTAGGGGTTTCCTACAATGAGCAGTTCTTC. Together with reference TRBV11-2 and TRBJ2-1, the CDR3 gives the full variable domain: EAGVAQSPRYKIIEKRQSVAFWCNPISGHATLYWYQQILGQGPKLLIQFQNNGVVDDSQLPKDRFSAERLKGVDSTLKIQPAKLEDSAVYLCASSLGVSYNEQFFGPGTRLTVL.

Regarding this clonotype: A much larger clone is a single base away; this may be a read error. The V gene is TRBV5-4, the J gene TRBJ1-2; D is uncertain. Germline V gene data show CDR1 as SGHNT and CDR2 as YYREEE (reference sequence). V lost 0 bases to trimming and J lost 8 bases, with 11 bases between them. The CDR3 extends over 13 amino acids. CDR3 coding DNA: TGTGCCAGCAGCTTGGCGGGGAAAGGCGGCTACACCTTC. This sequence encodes CASSLAGKGGYTF.

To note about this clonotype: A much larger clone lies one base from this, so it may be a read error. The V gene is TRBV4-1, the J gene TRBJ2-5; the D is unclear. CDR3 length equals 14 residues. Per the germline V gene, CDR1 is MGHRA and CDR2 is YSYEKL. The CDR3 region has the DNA TGCGACAGCAGCCAAGATCGTGGCCCCGGGACCCAGTACTTC. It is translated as CDSSQDRGPGTQYF.

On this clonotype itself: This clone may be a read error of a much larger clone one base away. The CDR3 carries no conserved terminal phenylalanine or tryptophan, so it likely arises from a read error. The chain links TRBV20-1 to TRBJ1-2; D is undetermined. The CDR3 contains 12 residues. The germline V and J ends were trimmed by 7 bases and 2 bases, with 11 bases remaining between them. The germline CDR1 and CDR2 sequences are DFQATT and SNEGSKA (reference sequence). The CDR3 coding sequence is TGCAGTGGGCACCGCGTAAACTATGGCTACACCTAC. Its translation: CSGHRVNYGYTY.

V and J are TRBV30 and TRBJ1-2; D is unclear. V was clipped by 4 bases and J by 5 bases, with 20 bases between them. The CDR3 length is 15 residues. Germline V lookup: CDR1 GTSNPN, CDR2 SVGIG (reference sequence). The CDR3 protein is CAWMRIRHGEYGYTF. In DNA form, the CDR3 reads TGTGCCTGGATGAGGATCCGACATGGAGAGTATGGCTACACCTTC.

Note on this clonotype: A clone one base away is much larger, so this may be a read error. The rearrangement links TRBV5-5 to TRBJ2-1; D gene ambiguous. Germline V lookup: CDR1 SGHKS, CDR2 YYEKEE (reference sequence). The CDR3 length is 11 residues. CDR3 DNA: TGTGCCAACAGCTTGTTCCCTGAGCAGTTCTTC. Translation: CANSLFPEQFF.

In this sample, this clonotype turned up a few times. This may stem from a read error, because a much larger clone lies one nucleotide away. CDR3 bases: TGTGCCAGCAGTCGAGGGACCTCCTACGGGCAGTACTTC. Protein: CASSRGTSYGQYF. The V gene is TRBV28, the J gene TRBJ2-7; D may match TRBD1 or TRBD2 (5 bases each). The CDR3 extends over 13 amino acids. CDR1 and CDR2 (germline): MDHEN, SYDVKM.

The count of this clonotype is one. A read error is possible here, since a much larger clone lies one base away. The CDR3 DNA reads TGTGCCAGCAGTTTAGCGCGGGTCATGGGTATCTATGGCTACACCTTC. This translates into CASSLARVMGIYGYTF. J is TRBJ1-2 and V is TRBV12-3 or TRBV12-4; D not resolved. The germline V and J ends were trimmed by 0 bases and 4 bases, with 15 bases remaining between them. The CDR3 loop spans 16 amino acids.